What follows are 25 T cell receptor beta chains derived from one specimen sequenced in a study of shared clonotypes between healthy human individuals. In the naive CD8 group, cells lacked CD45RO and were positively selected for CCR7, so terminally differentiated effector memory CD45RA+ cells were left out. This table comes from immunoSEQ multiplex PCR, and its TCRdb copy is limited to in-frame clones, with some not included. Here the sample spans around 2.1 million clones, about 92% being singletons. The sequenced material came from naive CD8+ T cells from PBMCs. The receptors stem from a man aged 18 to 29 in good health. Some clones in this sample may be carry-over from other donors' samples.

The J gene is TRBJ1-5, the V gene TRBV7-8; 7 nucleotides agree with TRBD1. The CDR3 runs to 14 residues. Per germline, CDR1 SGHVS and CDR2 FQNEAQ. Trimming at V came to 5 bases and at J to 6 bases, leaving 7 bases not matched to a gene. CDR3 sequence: CASSENRDSQPQHF. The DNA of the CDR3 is TGTGCCAGCAGCGAAAACCGGGACAGTCAGCCCCAGCATTTT.

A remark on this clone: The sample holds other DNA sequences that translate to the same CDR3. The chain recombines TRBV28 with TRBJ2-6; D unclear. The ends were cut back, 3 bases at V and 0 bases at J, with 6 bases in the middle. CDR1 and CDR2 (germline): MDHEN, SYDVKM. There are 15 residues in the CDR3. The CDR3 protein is CASSFRFSGANVLTF. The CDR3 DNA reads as TGTGCCAGCAGTTTTAGGTTCTCTGGGGCCAACGTCCTGACTTTC.

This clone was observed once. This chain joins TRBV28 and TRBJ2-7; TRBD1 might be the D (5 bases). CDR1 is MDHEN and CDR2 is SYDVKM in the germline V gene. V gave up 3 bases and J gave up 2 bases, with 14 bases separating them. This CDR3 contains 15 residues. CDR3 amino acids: CASSFQGQLPYEQYF. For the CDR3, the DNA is TGTGCCAGCAGTTTCCAGGGCCAACTGCCCTACGAGCAGTACTTC.

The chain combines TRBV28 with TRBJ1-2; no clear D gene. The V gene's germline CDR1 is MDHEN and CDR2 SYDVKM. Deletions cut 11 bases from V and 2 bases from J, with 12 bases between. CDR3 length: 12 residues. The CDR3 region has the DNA TGTGCCTCTCAATCGGGCAACTATGGCTACACCTTC. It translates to CASQSGNYGYTF.

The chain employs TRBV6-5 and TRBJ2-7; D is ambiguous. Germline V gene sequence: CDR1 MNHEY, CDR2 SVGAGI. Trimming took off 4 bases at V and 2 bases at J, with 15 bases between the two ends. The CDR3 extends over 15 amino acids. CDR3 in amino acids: CASSLTEAATYEQYF. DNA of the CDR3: TGTGCCAGCAGTTTAACTGAGGCGGCCACCTACGAGCAGTACTTC.

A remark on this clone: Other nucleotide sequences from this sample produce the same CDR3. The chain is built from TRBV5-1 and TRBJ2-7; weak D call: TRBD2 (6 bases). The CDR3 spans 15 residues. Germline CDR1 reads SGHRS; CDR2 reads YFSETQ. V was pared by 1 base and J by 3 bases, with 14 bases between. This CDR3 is CASSLTGRGNYEQYF. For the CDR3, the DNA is TGCGCCAGCAGCTTGACCGGACGGGGGAACTACGAGCAGTACTTC.

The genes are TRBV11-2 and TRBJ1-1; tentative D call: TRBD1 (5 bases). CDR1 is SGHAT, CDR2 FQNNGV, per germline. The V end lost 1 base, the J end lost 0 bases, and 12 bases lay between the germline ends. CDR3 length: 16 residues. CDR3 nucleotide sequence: TGTGCCAGCAGCTTAGGAGGGTGGGGGGTGAACACTGAAGCTTTCTTT. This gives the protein CASSLGGWGVNTEAFF.

The CDR3 bases are TGTGCCAGCAGTTTAGCGCCCAGGTGGGGGGCTTTCTTT. Encoded protein: CASSLAPRWGAFF. V gene TRBV27 combines with J gene TRBJ1-1; perhaps TRBD1 as D (5 bases). The V gene's germline CDR1 is MNHEY and CDR2 SMNVEV (reference sequence). The CDR3 is 13 amino acids. V was shortened by 2 bases and J by 11 bases, with 15 bases between the two germline ends.

The CDR3 loop reads CAGQPDRLQETQYF. DNA of the CDR3: TGTGCCGGACAGCCTGACAGACTCCAAGAGACCCAGTACTTC. The chain has TRBV2 and TRBJ2-5; tentative D call: TRBD1 (6 bases). The V gene lost 11 bases and the J gene lost 1 base, with 17 bases spanning the gap. Looked up from germline, CDR1 is SNHLY and CDR2 is FYNNEI. The CDR3 contains 14 residues.

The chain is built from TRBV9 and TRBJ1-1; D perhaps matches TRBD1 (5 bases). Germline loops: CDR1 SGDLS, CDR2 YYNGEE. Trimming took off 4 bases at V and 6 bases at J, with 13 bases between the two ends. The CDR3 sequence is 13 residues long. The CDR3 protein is CASSPTGQSEAFF. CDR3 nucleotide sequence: TGTGCCAGCAGCCCCACAGGCCAGTCTGAAGCTTTCTTT.

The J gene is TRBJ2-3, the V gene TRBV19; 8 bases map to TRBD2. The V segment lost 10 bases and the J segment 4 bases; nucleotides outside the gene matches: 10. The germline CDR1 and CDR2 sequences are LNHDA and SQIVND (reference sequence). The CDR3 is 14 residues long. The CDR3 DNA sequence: TGTGCCACCGACGACGGACTAGCTTCAGATACGCAGTATTTT. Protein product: CATDDGLASDTQYF.

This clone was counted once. Here the CDR3 reads CASSTTGAWEAFF. In DNA form, the CDR3 reads TGCGCCAGCAGCACAACAGGGGCATGGGAAGCTTTCTTT. V gene TRBV5-1 combines with J gene TRBJ1-1, with TRBD1 matching over 7 bases. CDR1 is SGHRS, CDR2 YFSETQ, per germline. V shed 4 bases, J shed 8 bases, and the junction held 8 bases outside the gene matches. This CDR3 region has 13 residues. The whole variable domain, remainder taken from reference TRBV5-1 and TRBJ1-1, is KAGVTQTPRYLIKTRGQQVTLSCSPISGHRSVSWYQQTPGQGLQFLFEYFSETQRNKGNFPGRFSGRQFSNSRSEMNVSTLELGDSALYLCASSTTGAWEAFFGQGTRLTVV.

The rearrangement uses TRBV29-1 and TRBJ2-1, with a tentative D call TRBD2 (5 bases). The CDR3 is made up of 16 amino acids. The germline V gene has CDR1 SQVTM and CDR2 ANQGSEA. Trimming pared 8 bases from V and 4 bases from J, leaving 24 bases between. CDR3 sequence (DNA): TGCAGCACAGCCGATGGGCTCGGGATGGGGTACAATGAGCAGTTCTTC. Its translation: CSTADGLGMGYNEQFF.

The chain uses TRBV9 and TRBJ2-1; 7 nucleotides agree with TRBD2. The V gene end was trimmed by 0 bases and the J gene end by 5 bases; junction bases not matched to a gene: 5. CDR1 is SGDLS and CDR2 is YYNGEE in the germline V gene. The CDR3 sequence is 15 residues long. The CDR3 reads CASSVGGSPDNEQFF. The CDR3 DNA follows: TGTGCCAGCAGCGTAGGCGGGAGCCCCGACAATGAGCAGTTCTTC.

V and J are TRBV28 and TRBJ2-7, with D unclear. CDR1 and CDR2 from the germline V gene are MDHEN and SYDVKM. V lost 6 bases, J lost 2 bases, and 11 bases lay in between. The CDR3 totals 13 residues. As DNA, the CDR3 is TGTGCCAGCAGACCCAGTAGGGCCTACGAGCAGTACTTC. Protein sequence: CASRPSRAYEQYF.

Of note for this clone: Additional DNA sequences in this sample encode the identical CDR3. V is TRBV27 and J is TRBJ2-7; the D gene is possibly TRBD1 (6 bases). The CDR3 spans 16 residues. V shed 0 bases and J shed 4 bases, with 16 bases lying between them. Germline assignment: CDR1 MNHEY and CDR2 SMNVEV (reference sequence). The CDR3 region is CASSLSSGTILYEQYF. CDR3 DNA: TGTGCCAGCAGTTTATCCTCCGGGACAATCCTTTACGAGCAGTACTTC.

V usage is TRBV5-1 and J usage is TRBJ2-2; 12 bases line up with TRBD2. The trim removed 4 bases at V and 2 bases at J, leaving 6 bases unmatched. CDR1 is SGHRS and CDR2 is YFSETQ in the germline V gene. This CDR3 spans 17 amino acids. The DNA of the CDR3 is TGCGCCAGCAGCCCCTGGACTAGCGGGATCAACACCGGGGAGCTGTTTTTT. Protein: CASSPWTSGINTGELFF. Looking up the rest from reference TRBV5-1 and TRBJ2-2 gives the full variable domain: KAGVTQTPRYLIKTRGQQVTLSCSPISGHRSVSWYQQTPGQGLQFLFEYFSETQRNKGNFPGRFSGRQFSNSRSEMNVSTLELGDSALYLCASSPWTSGINTGELFFGEGSRLTVL.

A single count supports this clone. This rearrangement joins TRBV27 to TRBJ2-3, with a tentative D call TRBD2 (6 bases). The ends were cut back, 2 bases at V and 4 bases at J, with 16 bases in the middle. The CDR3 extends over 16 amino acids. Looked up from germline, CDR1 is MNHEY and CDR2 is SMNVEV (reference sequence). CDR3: CASSLGPSVGSDTQYF. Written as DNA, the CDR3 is TGTGCCAGCAGTTTAGGCCCTAGCGTAGGTTCAGATACGCAGTATTTT.

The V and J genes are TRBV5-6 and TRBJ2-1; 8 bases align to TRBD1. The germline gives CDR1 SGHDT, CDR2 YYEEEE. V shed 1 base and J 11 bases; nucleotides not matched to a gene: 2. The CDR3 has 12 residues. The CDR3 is CASSLTGGQQFF. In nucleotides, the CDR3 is TGTGCCAGCAGCTTGACAGGGGGACAGCAGTTCTTC.

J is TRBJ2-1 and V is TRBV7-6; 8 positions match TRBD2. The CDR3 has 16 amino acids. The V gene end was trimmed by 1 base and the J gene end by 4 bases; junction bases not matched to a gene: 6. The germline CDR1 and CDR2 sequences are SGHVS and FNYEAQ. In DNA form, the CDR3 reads TGTGCCAGCAGCTTAGAGCTAGCGGGCTGGTACAATGAGCAGTTCTTC. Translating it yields CASSLELAGWYNEQFF.

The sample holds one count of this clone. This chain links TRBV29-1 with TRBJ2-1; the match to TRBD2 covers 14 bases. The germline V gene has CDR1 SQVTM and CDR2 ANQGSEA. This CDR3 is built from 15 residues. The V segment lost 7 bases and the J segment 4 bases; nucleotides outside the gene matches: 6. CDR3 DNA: TGCAGCGGTACGGGACTAGCGGGAGAGTACAATGAGCAGTTCTTC. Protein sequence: CSGTGLAGEYNEQFF.

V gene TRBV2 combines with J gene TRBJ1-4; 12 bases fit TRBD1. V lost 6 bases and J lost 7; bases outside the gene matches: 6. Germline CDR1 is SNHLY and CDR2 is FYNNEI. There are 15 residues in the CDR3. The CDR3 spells CASSLPGQGAEKLFF. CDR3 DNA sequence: TGTGCCAGCAGCCTCCCGGGACAGGGGGCTGAAAAACTGTTTTTT.

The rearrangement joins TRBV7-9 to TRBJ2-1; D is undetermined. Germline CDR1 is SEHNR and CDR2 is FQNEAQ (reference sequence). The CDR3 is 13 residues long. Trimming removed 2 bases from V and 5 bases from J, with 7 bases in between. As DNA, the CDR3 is TGTGCCAGCAGCTTAATATTCGACAATGAGCAGTTCTTC. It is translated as CASSLIFDNEQFF.

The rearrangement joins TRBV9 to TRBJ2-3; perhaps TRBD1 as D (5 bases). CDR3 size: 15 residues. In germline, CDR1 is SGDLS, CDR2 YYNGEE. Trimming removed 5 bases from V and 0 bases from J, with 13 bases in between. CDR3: CASSRYQGSTDTQYF. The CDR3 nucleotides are TGTGCCAGCAGTAGGTACCAGGGCAGCACAGATACGCAGTATTTT. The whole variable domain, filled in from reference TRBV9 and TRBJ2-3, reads DSGVTQTPKHLITATGQRVTLRCSPRSGDLSVYWYQQSLDQGLQFLIQYYNGEERAKGNILERFSAQQFPDLHSELNLSSLELGDSALYFCASSRYQGSTDTQYFGPGTRLTVL.

The CDR3 sequence: CASSFPPEGQGWGELFF. The CDR3 DNA reads TGTGCCAGCAGTTTCCCCCCGGAGGGACAGGGGTGGGGGGAGCTGTTTTTT. The chain joins TRBV28 to TRBJ2-2, with 10 bases identical to TRBD1. Per germline, CDR1 MDHEN and CDR2 SYDVKM. Unmatched junction bases numbered 12, after V lost 3 bases and J lost 8 bases. This CDR3 spans 17 amino acids. Drawing the rest from reference TRBV28 and TRBJ2-2, the complete variable domain is DVKVTQSSRYLVKRTGEKVFLECVQDMDHENMFWYRQDPGLGLRLIYFSYDVKMKEKGDIPEGYSVSREKKERFSLILESASTNQTSMYLCASSFPPEGQGWGELFFGEGSRLTVL.